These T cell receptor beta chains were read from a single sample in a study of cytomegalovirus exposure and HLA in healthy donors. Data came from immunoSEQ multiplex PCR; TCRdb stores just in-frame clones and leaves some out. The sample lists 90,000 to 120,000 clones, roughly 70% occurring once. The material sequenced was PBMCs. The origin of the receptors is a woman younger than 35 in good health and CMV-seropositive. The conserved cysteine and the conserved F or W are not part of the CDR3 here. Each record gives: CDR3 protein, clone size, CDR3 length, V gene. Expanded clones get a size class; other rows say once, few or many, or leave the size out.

CDR3: ASSQVPSGINLGANVLT; size: .; length: 17; V: TRBV4-1
CDR3: ASSLTGTYEQY; size: .; length: 11; V: TRBV27
CDR3: ASSRDSTDTQY; size: .; length: 11; V: TRBV6-5
CDR3: ASSQDGGQGARETQY; size: .; length: 15; V: TRBV4-2
CDR3: ASSQGRIEQF; size: few; length: 10; V: TRBV4-3
CDR3: ASSQETGGRAGNEQF; size: .; length: 15; V: TRBV4-3
CDR3: ASSIKRELIGTDTQY; size: .; length: 15; V: TRBV27
CDR3: ASSVERDTQY; size: .; length: 10; V: TRBV9
CDR3: ASNGRTSGTYEQY; size: .; length: 13; V: TRBV6-1
CDR3: ASKPGLAGDEQY; size: .; length: 12; V: TRBV19
CDR3: ASSTQGQPIRGYT; size: .; length: 13; V: TRBV28
CDR3: ASSSEEQETQY; size: .; length: 11; V: TRBV28
CDR3: ASSLGPQGYNEQF; size: .; length: 13; V: TRBV11-3
CDR3: ASSYYGGQETQY; size: .; length: 12; V: TRBV6-5
CDR3: ASSLNSGSLTDTQY; size: .; length: 14; V: TRBV27
CDR3: ASSQDQASLNEQF; size: .; length: 13; V: TRBV4-1
CDR3: ASVSRGGSLTEQY; size: .; length: 13; V: TRBV7-8
CDR3: ASSLGHVYNEQF; size: .; length: 12; V: TRBV5-4
CDR3: ASSYRDRVHEQY; size: few; length: 12; V: TRBV6-5
CDR3: ASSEFGQFHEQY; size: .; length: 12; V: TRBV25-1
CDR3: ASSFDPGATYEQY; size: .; length: 13; V: TRBV5-1
CDR3: ASSPLSSYNEQF; size: .; length: 12; V: TRBV27
CDR3: ASSLSGHPYEQY; size: .; length: 12; V: TRBV7-9
CDR3: ASSLVSGTEAF; size: .; length: 11; V: TRBV11-2
CDR3: ASSGGQRIGNTIY; size: few; length: 13; V: TRBV5-6
CDR3: SARTGIGLAANINEQF; size: .; length: 16; V: TRBV29-1
CDR3: ASSLETSTGQPQH; size: .; length: 13; V: TRBV7-2
CDR3: ATSRGTGGPQETQY; size: .; length: 14; V: TRBV15
CDR3: ASSLEDRGQEKLF; size: .; length: 13; V: TRBV7-8
CDR3: ASSYGRATEAF; size: medium-sized; length: 11; V: TRBV6-5
CDR3: ASSLAPGIDTQY; size: .; length: 12; V: TRBV7-3
CDR3: ASSQVGGVRT; size: .; length: 10; V: TRBV4-1
CDR3: ASSQGTGQGFREQY; size: .; length: 14; V: TRBV7-7
CDR3: ASSPRQIYDQGNEQF; size: .; length: 15; V: TRBV7-2
CDR3: ASSVGRGGTYEQY; size: .; length: 13; V: TRBV9
CDR3: ASRPAGAAYNEQF; size: .; length: 13; V: TRBV28
CDR3: ASSLDTQETQY; size: .; length: 11; V: TRBV28
CDR3: ASSPGLTVYEQY; size: .; length: 12; V: TRBV18
CDR3: ASSPRINSGNTIY; size: .; length: 13; V: TRBV7-9
CDR3: ASQVGGAGGMEEQY; size: .; length: 14; V: TRBV19
CDR3: ASSYAGVSGANVLT; size: .; length: 14; V: TRBV10-2
CDR3: ASTDWRPENEQY; size: .; length: 12; V: TRBV6-1
CDR3: AISPSGSQETQY; size: .; length: 12; V: TRBV10-3
CDR3: AWSSLAGAYNEQF; size: .; length: 13; V: TRBV30
CDR3: ASSLGLGNYEQY; size: .; length: 12; V: TRBV28
CDR3: ASSPPPTSGHNEQF; size: .; length: 14; V: TRBV18
CDR3: ASSQVTGGSYEQY; size: .; length: 13; V: TRBV14
CDR3: ASSQSERPWVRDTQY; size: .; length: 15; V: TRBV16
CDR3: ASSSLRDSSYEQY; size: .; length: 13; V: TRBV28
CDR3: ASSQVEGYTIY; size: .; length: 11; V: TRBV4-3
CDR3: ASSLDVGGGPLEQY; size: .; length: 14; V: TRBV7-8
CDR3: AWSPPGLAPSSGSYEQY; size: .; length: 17; V: TRBV30
CDR3: ASSYPNTGELF; size: .; length: 11; V: TRBV28
CDR3: ASSFKREGQETQY; size: .; length: 13; V: TRBV5-4
CDR3: ASSQKGRAYEQY; size: .; length: 12; V: TRBV19
CDR3: AWSTRANQPQH; size: .; length: 11; V: TRBV30
CDR3: ASTPTSGARTEAF; size: .; length: 13; V: TRBV19